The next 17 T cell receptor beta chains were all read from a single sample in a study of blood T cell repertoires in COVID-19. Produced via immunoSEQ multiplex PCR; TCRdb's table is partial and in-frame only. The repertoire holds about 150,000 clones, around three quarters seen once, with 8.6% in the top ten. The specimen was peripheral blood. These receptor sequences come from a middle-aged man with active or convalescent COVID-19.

The CDR3 DNA is TGTGCCAGTAATTTCTTCGGTGAGCAGTTCTTC. Protein: CASNFFGEQFF. The chain couples TRBV19 to TRBJ2-1; no firm D call. The V gene lost 7 bases and the J gene lost 9 bases, with 10 bases spanning the gap. The CDR3 runs to 11 residues. Germline CDR1 and CDR2: LNHDA and SQIVND (reference sequence).

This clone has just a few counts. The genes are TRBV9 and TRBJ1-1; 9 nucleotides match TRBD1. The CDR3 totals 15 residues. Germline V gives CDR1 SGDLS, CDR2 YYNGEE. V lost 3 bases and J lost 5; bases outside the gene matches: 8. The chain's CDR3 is CASSAFGTGRTEAFF. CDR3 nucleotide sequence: TGTGCCAGCAGCGCTTTCGGGACAGGGAGGACTGAAGCTTTCTTT.

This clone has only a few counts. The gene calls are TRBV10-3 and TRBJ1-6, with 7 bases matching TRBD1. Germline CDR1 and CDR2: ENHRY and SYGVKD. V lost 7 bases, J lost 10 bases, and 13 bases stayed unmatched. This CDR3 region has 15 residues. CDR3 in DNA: TGTGCCATCATCACCCCCCGACAGGGCAGCTCACCCCTCCACTTT. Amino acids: CAIITPRQGSSPLHF.

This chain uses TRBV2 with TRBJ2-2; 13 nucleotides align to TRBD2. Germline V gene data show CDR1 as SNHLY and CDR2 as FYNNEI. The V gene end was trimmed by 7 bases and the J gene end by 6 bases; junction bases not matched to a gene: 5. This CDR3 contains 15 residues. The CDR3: CASTWTSGSPGELFF. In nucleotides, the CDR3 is TGTGCCAGCACTTGGACTAGCGGGAGTCCCGGGGAGCTGTTTTTT.

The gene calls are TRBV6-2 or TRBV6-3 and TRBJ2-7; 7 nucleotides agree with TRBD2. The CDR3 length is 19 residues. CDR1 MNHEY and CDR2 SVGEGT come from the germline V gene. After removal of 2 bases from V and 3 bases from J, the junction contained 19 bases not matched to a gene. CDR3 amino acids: CASSYRRGSYRGEFYEQYF. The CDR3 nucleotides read TGTGCCAGCAGTTACAGGCGCGGGAGTTATAGAGGGGAGTTCTACGAGCAGTACTTC.

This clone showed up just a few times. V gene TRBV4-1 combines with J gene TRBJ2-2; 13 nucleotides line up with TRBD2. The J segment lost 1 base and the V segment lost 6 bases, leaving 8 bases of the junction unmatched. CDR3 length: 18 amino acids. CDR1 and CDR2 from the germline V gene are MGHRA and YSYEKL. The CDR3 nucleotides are TGCGCCAGCAGTAGGACTAGCGGGAGTATAGGGAACACCGGGGAGCTGTTTTTT. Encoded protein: CASSRTSGSIGNTGELFF.

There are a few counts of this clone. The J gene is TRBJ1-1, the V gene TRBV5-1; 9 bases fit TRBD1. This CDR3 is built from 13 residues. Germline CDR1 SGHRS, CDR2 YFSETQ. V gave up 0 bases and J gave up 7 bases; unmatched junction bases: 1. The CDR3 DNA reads TGCGCCAGCAGCTTGGAGGGACAGGGTGAAGCTTTCTTT. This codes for CASSLEGQGEAFF.

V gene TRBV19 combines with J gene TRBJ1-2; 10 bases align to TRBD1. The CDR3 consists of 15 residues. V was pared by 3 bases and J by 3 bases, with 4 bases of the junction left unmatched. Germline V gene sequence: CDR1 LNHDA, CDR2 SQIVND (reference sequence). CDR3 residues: CASSIGTGEHYGYTF. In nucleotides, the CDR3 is TGTGCCAGTAGTATCGGGACAGGGGAACACTATGGCTACACCTTC. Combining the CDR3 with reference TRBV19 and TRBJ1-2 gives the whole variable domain DGGITQSPKYLFRKEGQNVTLSCEQNLNHDAMYWYRQDPGQGLRLIYYSQIVNDFQKGDIAEGYSVSREKKESFPLTVTSAQKNPTAFYLCASSIGTGEHYGYTFGSGTRLTVV.

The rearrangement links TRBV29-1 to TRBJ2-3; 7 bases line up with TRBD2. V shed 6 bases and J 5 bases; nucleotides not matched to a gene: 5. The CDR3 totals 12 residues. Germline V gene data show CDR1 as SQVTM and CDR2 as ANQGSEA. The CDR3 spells CSVSWGGDTQYF. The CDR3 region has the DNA TGCAGCGTGAGCTGGGGGGGAGATACGCAGTATTTT.

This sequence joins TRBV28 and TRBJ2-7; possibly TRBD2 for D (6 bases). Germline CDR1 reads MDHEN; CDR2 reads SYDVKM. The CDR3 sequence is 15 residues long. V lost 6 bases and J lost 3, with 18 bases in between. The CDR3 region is CASSPSGRTNYEQYF. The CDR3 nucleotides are TGTGCCAGCAGCCCTTCTGGGAGGACAAACTACGAGCAGTACTTC.

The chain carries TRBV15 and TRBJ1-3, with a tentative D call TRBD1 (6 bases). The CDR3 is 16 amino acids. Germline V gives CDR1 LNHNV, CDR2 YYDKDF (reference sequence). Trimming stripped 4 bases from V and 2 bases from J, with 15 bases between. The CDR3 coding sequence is TGTGCCACCAGCACCGGGACATACGGACCTGGAAACACCATATATTTT. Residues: CATSTGTYGPGNTIYF. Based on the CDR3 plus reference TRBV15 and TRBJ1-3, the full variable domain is DAMVIQNPRYQVTQFGKPVTLSCSQTLNHNVMYWYQQKSSQAPKLLFHYYDKDFNNEADTPDNFQSRRPNTSFCFLDIRSPGLGDTAMYLCATSTGTYGPGNTIYFGEGSWLTVV.

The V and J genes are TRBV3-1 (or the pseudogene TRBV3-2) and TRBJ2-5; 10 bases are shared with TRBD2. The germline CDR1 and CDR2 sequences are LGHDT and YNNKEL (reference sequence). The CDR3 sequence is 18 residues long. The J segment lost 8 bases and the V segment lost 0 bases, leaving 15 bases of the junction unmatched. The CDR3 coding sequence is TGTGCCAGCAGCCAAGATGTTGGAGCGGGAGGGCCTGGAGACACCCAGTACTTC. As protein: CASSQDVGAGGPGDTQYF.

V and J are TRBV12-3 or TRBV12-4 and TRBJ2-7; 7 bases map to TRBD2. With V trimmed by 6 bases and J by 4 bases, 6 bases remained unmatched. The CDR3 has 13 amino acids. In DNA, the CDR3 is TGTGCCAGCAGCCCAGCGGGAAGGTACGAGCAGTACTTC. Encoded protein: CASSPAGRYEQYF.

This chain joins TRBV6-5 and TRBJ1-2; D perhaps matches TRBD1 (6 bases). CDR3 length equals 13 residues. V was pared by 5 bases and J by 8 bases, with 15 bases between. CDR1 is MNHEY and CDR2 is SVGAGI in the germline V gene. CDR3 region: CASSLKGVEGYTF. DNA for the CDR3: TGTGCCAGCAGTCTTAAGGGGGTGGAGGGCTACACCTTC.

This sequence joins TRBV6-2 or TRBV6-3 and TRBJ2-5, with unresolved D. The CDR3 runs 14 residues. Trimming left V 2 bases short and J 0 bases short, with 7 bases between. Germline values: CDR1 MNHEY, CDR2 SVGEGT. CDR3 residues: CASSYTQYQETQYF. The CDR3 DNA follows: TGTGCCAGCAGTTACACCCAGTACCAAGAGACCCAGTACTTC.

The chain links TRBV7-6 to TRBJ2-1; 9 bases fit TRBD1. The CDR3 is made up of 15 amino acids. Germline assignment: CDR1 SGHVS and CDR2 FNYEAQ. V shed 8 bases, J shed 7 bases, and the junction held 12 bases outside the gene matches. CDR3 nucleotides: TGTGCCAGCGCCCCCGGGACAGGGTTCGGAAATGAGCAGTTCTTC. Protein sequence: CASAPGTGFGNEQFF.

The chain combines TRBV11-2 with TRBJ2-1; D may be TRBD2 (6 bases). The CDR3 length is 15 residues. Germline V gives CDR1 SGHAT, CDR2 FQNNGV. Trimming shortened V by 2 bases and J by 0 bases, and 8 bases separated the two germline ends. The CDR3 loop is CASSLSGSSYNEQFF. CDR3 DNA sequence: TGTGCCAGCAGCTTATCCGGGAGCTCCTACAATGAGCAGTTCTTC.